The subject of this entry is one T cell receptor beta chain. This sample is part of a study of T cell clonotyping in hematopoietic cell transplantation. The time point denotes: recipient sample about 28 days before transplant, after cytoreduction. Clones were read by immunoSEQ multiplex PCR, and TCRdb kept only the in-frame ones, dropping some. The top ten clones hold about 24% of a sample with tens of thousands of clones, more than 65% of them seen once. Trimming took off 0 bases at V and 4 bases at J, with 15 bases between the two ends. Germline V gene lookup returns CDR1 MNHNY and CDR2 SVGAGI (reference sequence). The CDR3 loop spans 16 amino acids.

The chain recombines TRBV6-6 with TRBJ1-1; D perhaps matches TRBD1 (5 bases). The clonotype comes from a woman between 55 and 75 years old with acute myeloid leukemia. Some clones in this sample may be carry-over from other donors' samples. This material consisted of peripheral blood mononuclear cells, taken before stem cell transplant. In DNA form, the CDR3 reads TGTGCCAGCAGTTACTCGGGGGGGGGTAGGAGCACTGAAGCTTTCTTT. The encoded protein is CASSYSGGGRSTEAFF.